This is a list of T cell receptor beta chains from one sample in a study of cytomegalovirus exposure and HLA in healthy donors. Here immunoSEQ multiplex PCR was the method, and the copy in TCRdb shows in-frame clones only, minus some. The profile covers about 160,000 clones, with 70% to 90% appearing a single time and about 7.7% taken by the ten largest. Sequences were obtained from PBMCs. These receptor sequences come from a woman under 40 in good health and CMV-seropositive. Each CDR3 is given with its conserved first and last residue. A D gene is named only where the DNA matches it firmly. The listing skips clone size in some rows; elsewhere it reads once, few, many or a size class.

d_call cdr3_length j_call v_call clone_size cdr3_nt cdr3_aa
TRBD2 16 TRBJ2-1 TRBV7-9 . TGTGCCAGCAGCCCGCGGGGGGGTCGGTCCTACAATGAGCAGTTCTTC CASSPRGGRSYNEQFF
. 12 TRBJ2-7 TRBV2 . TGTGCCAGCAGTGTATCAGTTATCGAGCAGTACTTC CASSVSVIEQYF
. 18 TRBJ1-5 TRBV15 . TGTGCCACCAGCAGATTCCTCAATAGCGAGGGTAGCAATCAGCCCCAGCATTTT CATSRFLNSEGSNQPQHF
. 12 TRBJ1-2 TRBV18 . TGTGCCAGCTCAGGACAGAACTATGGCTACACCTTC CASSGQNYGYTF
. 12 TRBJ2-5 TRBV6-5 . TGTGCCAGCAGCCCCTATTCTGGGACCCAGTACTTC CASSPYSGTQYF
. 15 TRBJ2-5 TRBV29-1 few TGCAGCGTTGATGGGCTGGAGGCAGGCCAAGAGACCCAGTACTTC CSVDGLEAGQETQYF
. 12 TRBJ2-3 TRBV9 few TGTGCCAGCAGCGTTCGTACAGATACGCAGTATTTT CASSVRTDTQYF
. 14 TRBJ2-5 TRBV15 once TGTGCCACCAGCAGAGGAGGAGCCCAAGAGACCCAGTACTTC CATSRGGAQETQYF
TRBD2 16 TRBJ2-2 TRBV4-3 . TGCGCCAGCAGCCTCGGAGTTGGACTAGCTCCCAGGGAGCTGTTTTTT CASSLGVGLAPRELFF
. 14 TRBJ2-1 TRBV5-1 . TGCGCCAGCGGATCGGACAGCTACTACAATGAGCAGTTCTTC CASGSDSYYNEQFF
. 13 TRBJ1-6 TRBV9 . TGTGCCAGCGCGAAACAGGGTAATTCACCCCTCCACTTT CASAKQGNSPLHF
. 14 TRBJ1-3 TRBV5-1 once TGCGCCAGCAGCGTTCAAGGAGGGGCGGACACCATATATTTT CASSVQGGADTIYF
. 16 TRBJ1-3 TRBV15 few TGTGCCACCAGCAGAGGATCGGGGGGAGCTGGAAACACCATATATTTT CATSRGSGGAGNTIYF
TRBD1 14 TRBJ1-6 TRBV25-1 . TGTGCCAGCAGTTATGGACAGGGGAGCACACCCCTCCACTTT CASSYGQGSTPLHF
. 16 TRBJ2-7 TRBV5-5 few TGTGCCAGCAGCGGTAGATATTCCACAGGAGTCTACGAGCAGTACTTC CASSGRYSTGVYEQYF
TRBD1 12 TRBJ1-2 TRBV29-1 . TGCAGCGTAGCAGGGGGCGATTATGGCTACACCTTC CSVAGGDYGYTF
TRBD2 17 TRBJ2-3 TRBV13 . TGTGCCAGCAGCCTGGGACTAGCGGTCTCTAGCACAGATACGCAGTATTTT CASSLGLAVSSTDTQYF
TRBD2 14 TRBJ2-5 TRBV11-2 . TGTGCCAGCAGCTTAGGGACTAGCGAGGAGACCCAGTACTTC CASSLGTSEETQYF